This passage covers 17 T cell receptor beta chains from one sample sequenced in a study of Tregs in tolerant kidney transplant recipients. Clones were read by immunoSEQ multiplex PCR, and TCRdb kept only the in-frame ones, dropping some. Here the sample spans 200,000 to 300,000 clones, around 81% being singletons. Sequencing input: CD4+ T cells from blood. These receptors all come from a human donor in good health.

The chain employs TRBV7-3 and TRBJ1-1; D unresolved. The V and J ends lost 5 bases and 0 bases respectively, with 7 bases between them. Per the germline V gene, CDR1 is SGHTA and CDR2 is FQGTGA. The CDR3 sequence is 13 residues long. The CDR3 bases are TGTGCCAGCAGCCCTCAGTTGAACACTGAAGCTTTCTTT. Translating it yields CASSPQLNTEAFF.

This chain uses TRBV5-1 with TRBJ2-3; D might be TRBD2 (5 bases). The CDR3 has 14 residues. Germline lookup yields CDR1 SGHRS and CDR2 YFSETQ. The germline V and J ends were trimmed by 5 bases and 6 bases, with 16 bases remaining between them. CDR3 sequence reads: CASRRWQPGDTQYF. In DNA form, the CDR3 reads TGCGCCAGCAGAAGGTGGCAGCCGGGGGATACGCAGTATTTT.

The chain employs TRBV5-4 and TRBJ2-5; no definite D call. Germline lookup yields CDR1 SGHNT and CDR2 YYREEE (reference sequence). V was shortened by 1 base and J by 2 bases, with 9 bases between the two germline ends. The CDR3 has 14 residues. CDR3 sequence (DNA): TGTGCCAGCAGCTTGATCAGTAGTCAAGAGACCCAGTACTTC. As protein: CASSLISSQETQYF.

The chain couples TRBV7-9 to TRBJ1-4, with D maybe TRBD1 (6 bases). Trimming took 2 bases from V and 4 from J, leaving 14 bases between them. Germline CDR1 reads SEHNR; CDR2 reads FQNEAQ (reference sequence). The CDR3 runs 16 residues. The CDR3 sequence: CASSLRQTGHNEKLFF. The CDR3 DNA sequence: TGTGCCAGCAGCTTAAGGCAAACAGGGCATAATGAAAAACTGTTTTTT.

The chain is built from TRBV4-1 and TRBJ2-3; D possibly corresponds to TRBD1 (5 bases). The germline V gene encodes CDR1 MGHRA and CDR2 YSYEKL. Trimming pared 5 bases from V and 4 bases from J, leaving 10 bases between. The CDR3 totals 13 residues. The CDR3 nucleotides are TGCGCCAGCAGCTTACAACAGGCAGATACGCAGTATTTT. It encodes CASSLQQADTQYF.

The chain employs TRBV6-1 and TRBJ1-4; TRBD1 might be the D (5 bases). Trimming stripped 1 base from V and 4 bases from J, with 10 bases between. The CDR3 sequence is 15 residues long. Germline CDR1 is MNHNS and CDR2 is SASEGT. The CDR3 is CASSEDLRGNEKLFF. The CDR3 coding sequence is TGTGCCAGCAGTGAAGATCTGAGGGGTAATGAAAAACTGTTTTTT.

The gene calls are TRBV6-5 and TRBJ1-4, with a weak D call TRBD1 (6 bases). Trimming pared 7 bases from V and 5 bases from J, leaving 11 bases between. The V gene's germline CDR1 is MNHEY and CDR2 SVGAGI. The CDR3 runs 13 residues. CDR3 sequence: CASTTGRNEKLFF. CDR3 sequence (DNA): TGTGCCAGCACTACAGGGAGGAATGAAAAACTGTTTTTT.

The chain joins TRBV18 to TRBJ1-1; TRBD1 agrees at 9 bases. Looked up from germline, CDR1 is KGHSH and CDR2 is LQKENI. CDR3 length equals 16 residues. V shed 3 bases and J 4 bases; nucleotides not matched to a gene: 9. The CDR3 DNA sequence: TGTGCCAGCTCACCGGTTACGGGACAGGGTTCCACTGAAGCTTTCTTT. It codes for CASSPVTGQGSTEAFF.

V usage is TRBV30 and J usage is TRBJ1-6; tentative D call: TRBD1 (6 bases). V shed 5 bases and J shed 4 bases, with 18 bases lying between them. The CDR3 covers 16 residues. Germline V gene data show CDR1 as GTSNPN and CDR2 as SVGIG (reference sequence). The CDR3 loop reads CAWEPRTVGYNSPLHF. CDR3 nucleotides: TGTGCCTGGGAGCCTAGGACAGTCGGGTATAATTCACCCCTCCACTTT.

The J gene is TRBJ1-6, the V gene TRBV27, with D uncertain. The CDR3 extends over 19 amino acids. The germline V and J ends were trimmed by 6 bases and 4 bases, with 25 bases remaining between them. The germline CDR1 and CDR2 sequences are MNHEY and SMNVEV (reference sequence). Here the CDR3 DNA reads TGTGCCAGCAGGTTTATCTCGGGAAGAATTGATTGGTATAATTCACCCCTCCACTTT. It specifies CASRFISGRIDWYNSPLHF.

This chain links TRBV5-1 with TRBJ2-2; possible D gene TRBD1, 5 bases. CDR1 and CDR2 from the germline V gene are SGHRS and YFSETQ. V lost 1 base to trimming and J lost 3 bases, with 7 bases between them. There are 14 residues in the CDR3. CDR3 residues: CASSLSGHTGELFF. The DNA of the CDR3 is TGCGCCAGCAGCTTGTCAGGGCACACCGGGGAGCTGTTTTTT.

The J gene is TRBJ2-1, the V gene TRBV5-8; a weak D match, TRBD2 (5 bases). This CDR3 spans 15 amino acids. CDR1 is SGHTS, CDR2 YDEGEE, per germline. The V gene lost 1 base and the J gene lost 2 bases, with 10 bases spanning the gap. CDR3 nucleotides: TGTGCCAGCAGCTTGAGAGCTAGCCCCTACAATGAGCAGTTCTTC. It codes for CASSLRASPYNEQFF.

V gene TRBV5-1 combines with J gene TRBJ1-2; D call uncertain. The length of the CDR3 is 12 residues. V shed 1 base and J shed 8 bases, with 9 bases lying between them. Germline lookup yields CDR1 SGHRS and CDR2 YFSETQ. CDR3 sequence: CASSLNSGGYTF. The DNA of the CDR3 is TGCGCCAGCAGCTTGAATTCTGGCGGCTACACCTTC.

CDR3 in amino acids: CASSTDPGGNTIYF. CDR3 nucleotides: TGTGCCAGCAGCACGGACCCGGGGGGAAACACCATATATTTT. The chain uses TRBV2 and TRBJ1-3; no definite D call. CDR1 and CDR2 (germline): SNHLY, FYNNEI. CDR3 size: 14 residues. V was pared by 6 bases and J by 4 bases, with 13 bases between.

The V call is TRBV27, the J call TRBJ1-2, with a tentative D call TRBD1 (5 bases). In germline, CDR1 is MNHEY, CDR2 SMNVEV (reference sequence). V lost 5 bases, J lost 4 bases, and 20 bases lay in between. This CDR3 region has 16 residues. For the CDR3, the DNA is TGTGCCAGCAGTCAACCGCGGGGGGGTGGGCTCTATGGCTACACCTTC. This gives the protein CASSQPRGGGLYGYTF.

The chain employs TRBV2 and TRBJ2-5, with TRBD2 matching over 12 bases. The CDR3 runs to 16 residues. Germline CDR1 reads SNHLY; CDR2 reads FYNNEI. V lost 3 bases to trimming and J lost 5 bases; unmatched junction nucleotides: 7. Here the CDR3 DNA reads TGTGCCAGCAGTGAGATGGCTAGCGGGGGGGCTGAGACCCAGTACTTC. This translates into CASSEMASGGAETQYF.

Concerning this clone: Within the sample, other DNA sequences also encode this same CDR3. The chain employs TRBV19 and TRBJ1-5; 8 bases are a match to TRBD1. V was pared by 4 bases and J by 3 bases, with 5 bases of the junction left unmatched. The CDR3 is made up of 15 amino acids. Germline assignment: CDR1 LNHDA and CDR2 SQIVND (reference sequence). CDR3 in amino acids: CASSTDRGANQPQHF. The CDR3 DNA follows: TGTGCCAGTAGTACCGACAGGGGTGCCAATCAGCCCCAGCATTTT.